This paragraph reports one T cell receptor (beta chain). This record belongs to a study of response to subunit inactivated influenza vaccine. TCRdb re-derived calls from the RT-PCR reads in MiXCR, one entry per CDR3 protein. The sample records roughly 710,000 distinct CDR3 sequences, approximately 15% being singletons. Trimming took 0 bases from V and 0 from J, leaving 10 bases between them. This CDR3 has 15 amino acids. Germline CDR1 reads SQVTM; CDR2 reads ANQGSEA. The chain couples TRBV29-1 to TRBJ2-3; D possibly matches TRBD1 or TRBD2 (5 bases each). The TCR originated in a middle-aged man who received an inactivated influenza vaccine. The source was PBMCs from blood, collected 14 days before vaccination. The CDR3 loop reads CSVEDRDGSTDTQYF. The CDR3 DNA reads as TGCAGCGTTGAAGACAGGGACGGTAGCACAGATACGCAGTATTTT.